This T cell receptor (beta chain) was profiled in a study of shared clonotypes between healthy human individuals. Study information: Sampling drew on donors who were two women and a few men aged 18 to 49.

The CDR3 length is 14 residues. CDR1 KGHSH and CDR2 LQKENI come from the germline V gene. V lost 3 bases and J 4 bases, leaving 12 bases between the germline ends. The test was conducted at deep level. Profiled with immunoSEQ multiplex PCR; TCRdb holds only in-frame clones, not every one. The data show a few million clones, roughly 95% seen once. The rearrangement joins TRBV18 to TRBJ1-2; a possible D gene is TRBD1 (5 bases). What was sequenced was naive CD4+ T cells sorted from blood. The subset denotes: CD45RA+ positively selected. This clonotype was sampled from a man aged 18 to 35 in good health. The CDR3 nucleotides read TGTGCCAGCTCACCCAGCCGGGACTCCTATGGCTACACCTTC. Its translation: CASSPSRDSYGYTF.